The next 26 T cell receptor beta chains were all read from a single sample in a study of control samples from healthy donors and cancer patients. Profiled with immunoSEQ multiplex PCR; TCRdb holds only in-frame clones, not every one. The table records over 15,000 clones, about 88% of them present only once. Material: PBMCs. All receptors come from a man aged 60-69 years with head and neck cancer.

The rearrangement joins TRBV12-3 or TRBV12-4 to TRBJ2-5; D gene ambiguous. The CDR3 consists of 11 residues. V lost 4 bases, J lost 4 bases, and 4 bases lay in between. CDR3 region: CASSYSETQYF. The CDR3 DNA is TGTGCCAGCAGTTATTCAGAGACCCAGTACTTC.

The chain is built from TRBV12-3 or TRBV12-4 and TRBJ2-5, with no clear D. The ends were cut back, 3 bases at V and 2 bases at J, with 7 bases in the middle. The CDR3 runs 13 residues. CDR3 nucleotide sequence: TGTGCCAGCAGTTTGGCTCCACAAGAGACCCAGTACTTC. Translation gives CASSLAPQETQYF.

The rearrangement joins TRBV7-2 to TRBJ1-1; TRBD1 might be the D (5 bases). CDR1 and CDR2 from the germline V gene are SGHTA and FQGNSA. V gave up 2 bases and J gave up 5 bases, with 15 bases separating them. The CDR3 covers 15 residues. In DNA, the CDR3 is TGTGCCAGCAGCTTAACCCACGGGGGAAGAACTGAAGCTTTCTTT. Translating it yields CASSLTHGGRTEAFF.

The chain recombines TRBV2 with TRBJ1-3; D ambiguous. Deletions cut 6 bases from V and 1 base from J, with 10 bases between. This CDR3 spans 14 amino acids. Looked up from germline, CDR1 is SNHLY and CDR2 is FYNNEI. DNA for the CDR3: TGTGCCAGCAGGGACGGCTTATCTGGAAACACCATATATTTT. This codes for CASRDGLSGNTIYF.

This chain links TRBV12-3 or TRBV12-4 with TRBJ1-1, with 7 bases identical to TRBD1. J lost 10 bases, V lost 5 bases, and 7 bases had no gene match. The length of the CDR3 is 12 residues. The CDR3 nucleotides are TGTGCCAGCAGTCTTTCGACAGGGATAGCTTTCTTT. Its protein is CASSLSTGIAFF.

The J gene is TRBJ1-2, the V gene TRBV6-6; 11 bases align to TRBD1. With 6 bases clipped from V and 6 bases from J, the junction kept 9 bases outside the gene matches. The germline V gene encodes CDR1 MNHNY and CDR2 SVGAGI (reference sequence). This CDR3 is built from 15 residues. Written as DNA, the CDR3 is TGTGCCAGCAGCCGATTGGACAGGGGGCTTGATGGCTACACCTTC. Amino acid sequence: CASSRLDRGLDGYTF.

In this sample, this clone turned up once. The genes are TRBV6-6 and TRBJ2-6; D gene ambiguous. Trimming pared 7 bases from V and 0 bases from J, leaving 10 bases between. Germline V gene data show CDR1 as MNHNY and CDR2 as SVGAGI (reference sequence). The CDR3 totals 15 residues. CDR3 DNA: TGTGCCAGCACTATCCGCCACTCTGGGGCCAACGTCCTGACTTTC. Translated: CASTIRHSGANVLTF.

In DNA form, the CDR3 reads TGCGCCAGCAGCTTCCTCGACGAGCAGTACTTC. Protein product: CASSFLDEQYF. The chain links TRBV5-1 to TRBJ2-7; D unclear. V was clipped by 2 bases and J by 5 bases, with 5 bases between them. In germline, CDR1 is SGHRS, CDR2 YFSETQ. CDR3 length: 11 residues.

V is TRBV3-1 (or the pseudogene TRBV3-2) and J is TRBJ1-6; D may be TRBD1 (6 bases). With 8 bases removed from V and 11 bases from J, the gap between germline ends came to 25 bases. The V gene's germline CDR1 is LGHDT and CDR2 YNNKEL (reference sequence). The CDR3 sequence is 16 residues long. CDR3 nucleotides: TGTGCCAGCCGCAATTGGGCAGCCGAAGGGGGGACACCCCTCCACTTT. Translated: CASRNWAAEGGTPLHF.

V is TRBV3-1 (or the pseudogene TRBV3-2) and J is TRBJ2-1; maybe TRBD1 (6 bases). The CDR3 is 13 residues long. V gave up 4 bases and J gave up 8 bases, with 12 bases separating them. In germline, CDR1 is LGHDT, CDR2 YNNKEL (reference sequence). The CDR3 loop is CASSRLQGDEQFF. CDR3 sequence (DNA): TGTGCCAGCAGCCGATTACAGGGCGATGAGCAGTTCTTC.

V is TRBV19 and J is TRBJ1-5; TRBD1 is a possible D gene (5 bases). With 4 bases removed from V and 0 bases from J, the gap between germline ends came to 10 bases. This CDR3 comprises 15 residues. The germline V gene encodes CDR1 LNHDA and CDR2 SQIVND (reference sequence). In DNA, the CDR3 is TGTGCCAGTAGTAGGGACGGATATAGCAATCAGCCCCAGCATTTT. Residues: CASSRDGYSNQPQHF.

The sample holds one count of this clone. The V and J genes are TRBV13 and TRBJ2-3; maybe TRBD2 (7 bases). Germline V gene lookup returns CDR1 PRHDT and CDR2 FYEKMQ (reference sequence). Trimming stripped 8 bases from V and 6 bases from J, with 21 bases between. The CDR3 consists of 15 residues. The CDR3: CASRKGGGGTDTQYF. The CDR3 DNA sequence: TGTGCCAGCCGCAAGGGGGGCGGGGGAACGGATACGCAGTATTTT.

The chain joins TRBV25-1 to TRBJ1-1; unclear D gene. The CDR3 sequence is 12 residues long. Germline V gene lookup returns CDR1 MGHDK and CDR2 SYGVNS. Deletions cut 7 bases from V and 5 bases from J, with 11 bases between. Written as DNA, the CDR3 is TGTGCCAGCACCGAGGGAAGGACTGAAGCTTTCTTT. This translates into CASTEGRTEAFF.

This chain links TRBV5-1 with TRBJ2-3; TRBD1 agrees at 9 bases. Trimming took 5 bases from V and 6 from J; bases not matched to a gene: 7. The CDR3 runs to 14 residues. Germline assignment: CDR1 SGHRS and CDR2 YFSETQ. The CDR3 region has the DNA TGCGCCAGCAGAACCGGGACAGGGTCCGATACGCAGTATTTT. Encoded protein: CASRTGTGSDTQYF.

This chain connects TRBV5-1 to TRBJ2-7, with TRBD1 matching 9 bases. The V segment lost 5 bases and the J segment 4 bases; nucleotides outside the gene matches: 7. Germline values: CDR1 SGHRS, CDR2 YFSETQ. The CDR3 sequence is 14 residues long. The CDR3 sequence is CASSSGQGRYEQYF. CDR3 sequence (DNA): TGCGCCAGCAGTTCTGGACAGGGGAGGTACGAGCAGTACTTC.

This chain joins TRBV10-2 and TRBJ1-2, with D possibly being TRBD1 (5 bases). Trimming shortened V by 4 bases and J by 4 bases, and 10 bases separated the two germline ends. This CDR3 has 13 residues. The germline V gene has CDR1 WSHSY and CDR2 SAAADI. The CDR3 DNA is TGCGCCAGCAGTGGGGACCGATCCTATGGCTACACCTTC. The encoded protein is CASSGDRSYGYTF.

This sequence joins TRBV6-2 or TRBV6-3 and TRBJ2-3; no definite D call. V gave up 4 bases and J gave up 6 bases, with 14 bases separating them. Germline CDR1 is MNHEY and CDR2 is SVGEGT. This CDR3 region has 14 residues. The CDR3 DNA reads as TGTGCCAGCAGTTTTGGCCCGGCGAGGGATACGCAGTATTTT. Translated, it gives CASSFGPARDTQYF.

This clone was counted only a few times. This sequence joins TRBV19 and TRBJ1-2; 9 bases fit TRBD1. The V gene's germline CDR1 is LNHDA and CDR2 SQIVND (reference sequence). This CDR3 spans 14 amino acids. Unmatched junction bases numbered 8, after V lost 10 bases and J lost 2 bases. The CDR3 region has the DNA TGTGCCACTGCGAGAGGGACAGGGAACTATGGCTACACCTTC. It codes for CATARGTGNYGYTF.

The rearrangement joins TRBV7-2 to TRBJ1-5; the D gene is possibly TRBD1 (6 bases). Germline V CDR1 and CDR2: SGHTA, FQGNSA. CDR3 length: 15 residues. The V gene lost 3 bases and the J gene lost 2 bases, with 11 bases spanning the gap. The CDR3 here is CASSFTGNGNQPQHF. CDR3 DNA sequence: TGTGCCAGCAGCTTCACAGGGAACGGCAATCAGCCCCAGCATTTT.

The CDR3 DNA sequence: TGTGCCAGCAGCCAGCTAGCGGGGGACTTCTACGAGCAGTACTTC. It yields the protein CASSQLAGDFYEQYF. The genes are TRBV4-2 and TRBJ2-7; 10 bases match TRBD2. CDR1 and CDR2 (germline): LGHNA, YNFKEQ. Trimming took 3 bases from V and 3 from J; bases not matched to a gene: 5. The CDR3 runs to 15 residues.

The chain combines TRBV3-1 (or the pseudogene TRBV3-2) with TRBJ2-5; D may be TRBD1 (6 bases). Trimming removed 2 bases from V and 5 bases from J, with 12 bases in between. Germline V lookup: CDR1 LGHDT, CDR2 YNNKEL (reference sequence). The CDR3 is made up of 14 amino acids. The DNA for the CDR3 is TGTGCCAGCAGCCAATCAGGGGTGGAGGAGACCCAGTACTTC. Amino acid sequence: CASSQSGVEETQYF.

This clone appeared a few times. The chain combines TRBV5-1 with TRBJ2-2, with D uncertain. There are 15 residues in the CDR3. The V end lost 3 bases, the J end lost 6 bases, and 15 bases lay between the germline ends. The germline V gene encodes CDR1 SGHRS and CDR2 YFSETQ. The CDR3 loop is CASSSDSVLAGELFF. The CDR3 DNA reads TGCGCCAGCAGCTCCGATTCGGTACTCGCCGGGGAGCTGTTTTTT. The entire variable domain, with the rest obtained from reference TRBV5-1 and TRBJ2-2, is as follows: KAGVTQTPRYLIKTRGQQVTLSCSPISGHRSVSWYQQTPGQGLQFLFEYFSETQRNKGNFPGRFSGRQFSNSRSEMNVSTLELGDSALYLCASSSDSVLAGELFFGEGSRLTVL.

The chain carries TRBV12-3 or TRBV12-4 and TRBJ2-7; 9 bases are a match to TRBD1. This CDR3 is built from 13 residues. J gave up 7 bases and V 6 bases, and 7 bases lay outside the gene matches. The CDR3 is CASSLGTGREQYF. CDR3 nucleotide sequence: TGTGCCAGCAGCCTCGGGACAGGGAGGGAGCAGTACTTC.

This clone was recorded once. The chain joins TRBV6-2 or TRBV6-3 to TRBJ2-7; 7 nucleotides match TRBD1. The length of the CDR3 is 13 residues. Germline assignment: CDR1 MNHEY and CDR2 SVGEGT. The V segment lost 4 bases and the J segment 4 bases; nucleotides outside the gene matches: 4. The CDR3 DNA is TGTGCCAGCAGTTTGGGACAGACTTACGAGCAGTACTTC. The encoded protein is CASSLGQTYEQYF.

The chain combines TRBV3-1 (or the pseudogene TRBV3-2) with TRBJ2-3; 9 nucleotides match TRBD2. J gave up 2 bases and V 6 bases, and 6 bases lay outside the gene matches. Germline V lookup: CDR1 LGHDT, CDR2 YNNKEL (reference sequence). There are 15 residues in the CDR3. CDR3 sequence: CASSQTSGLTDTQYF. CDR3 coding DNA: TGTGCCAGCAGTCAGACTAGCGGCCTCACAGATACGCAGTATTTT.

This chain links TRBV4-1 with TRBJ2-2, with TRBD2 matching 10 bases. CDR3 length equals 19 residues. Germline V gives CDR1 MGHRA, CDR2 YSYEKL. The trim removed 3 bases at V and 0 bases at J, leaving 10 bases unmatched. The CDR3 DNA is TGCGCCAGCAGCCACCACAACCAGCGGGGGGGCGCGAACACCGGGGAGCTGTTTTTT. Protein product: CASSHHNQRGGANTGELFF.